A selection of T cell receptor beta chains follows, all from one sample in a study of technical replicates of blood from a few donors. Produced via immunoSEQ multiplex PCR; TCRdb's table is partial and in-frame only. This table has more than 65,000 clones, about 96% appearing once. Sequences were obtained from T cells isolated from PBMCs. These receptors came from a human donor in good health. Both conserved end residues are part of each CDR3. A D gene is named only where the DNA matches it firmly. Some rows mark clone size as missing; the rest say once, few, many or name a class of expanded clone.

abundance: .
d_gene: .
j_gene: TRBJ1-2
v_gene: TRBV7-2
CDR3aa: CASSFEDGDYGYTF
CDR3nt: TGTGCCAGCAGCTTCGAGGACGGGGATTATGGCTACACCTTC

abundance: .
d_gene: .
j_gene: TRBJ1-1
v_gene: TRBV28
CDR3aa: CASIRGPEAFF
CDR3nt: TGTGCCAGCATTAGGGGCCCTGAAGCTTTCTTT

abundance: .
d_gene: TRBD1
j_gene: TRBJ2-7
v_gene: TRBV7-9
CDR3aa: CATDRGAYEQYF
CDR3nt: TGTGCCACCGACAGGGGGGCCTACGAGCAGTACTTC

abundance: once
d_gene: .
j_gene: TRBJ2-5
v_gene: TRBV6-5
CDR3aa: CASSYGGTGQETQYF
CDR3nt: TGTGCCAGCAGTTACGGCGGGACGGGCCAAGAGACCCAGTACTTC

abundance: once
d_gene: .
j_gene: TRBJ2-4
v_gene: TRBV19
CDR3aa: CASSILVAGLAKNIQYF
CDR3nt: TGTGCCAGTAGTATTCTTGTTGCAGGTCTAGCCAAAAACATTCAGTACTTC

abundance: .
d_gene: .
j_gene: TRBJ1-3
v_gene: TRBV9
CDR3aa: CASSTQSSPAGMTNTIYF
CDR3nt: TGTGCCAGCAGCACACAATCATCACCGGCAGGGATGACAAACACCATATATTTT

abundance: .
d_gene: .
j_gene: TRBJ2-3
v_gene: TRBV5-4
CDR3aa: CASSPGDGTDTQYF
CDR3nt: TGTGCCAGCAGCCCGGGGGACGGCACAGATACGCAGTATTTT

abundance: .
d_gene: .
j_gene: TRBJ2-1
v_gene: TRBV27
CDR3aa: CASSRGLYEQFF
CDR3nt: TGTGCCAGCAGCCGAGGACTGTATGAGCAGTTCTTC

abundance: .
d_gene: .
j_gene: TRBJ2-7
v_gene: TRBV2
CDR3aa: CASYSGEQYF
CDR3nt: TGTGCCAGCTACTCGGGGGAGCAGTACTTC

abundance: .
d_gene: TRBD2
j_gene: TRBJ2-3
v_gene: TRBV9
CDR3aa: CASSVERAGGFKDTQYF
CDR3nt: TGTGCCAGCAGCGTAGAAAGGGCGGGAGGGTTCAAAGATACGCAGTATTTT